Sequencing of this TCR beta chain was carried out in a study of shared clonotypes between healthy human individuals. Germline V gene lookup returns CDR1 SGHAT and CDR2 FQNNGV. The V gene lost 5 bases and the J gene lost 7 bases, with 17 bases spanning the gap. CDR3 size: 15 residues. The authors ran the assay at deep level. Each cell subset's genomic DNA was divided evenly among several immunoSEQ plates. TCRdb's table, derived via immunoSEQ multiplex PCR, lists solely in-frame clones and lacks some. The sample carries about 2 million clones, roughly 94% recorded once. Findings and limits, study-wide: Naive subsets usually exceeded memory subsets in estimated richness. Around 5% of naive CD4 clonotypes were common to a handful of donors.

Notes on this clone: Its antigen is as yet unknown.

The sequence was obtained from a young man in good health. The genes are TRBV11-2 and TRBJ1-4, with D possibly being TRBD1 (5 bases). The sequenced sample was naive CD4+ T cells sorted from blood. The subset is: CD45RA+ positively selected. CDR3 loop: CASSPSAFGGEKLFF. CDR3 DNA sequence: TGTGCCAGCAGCCCCTCCGCCTTCGGGGGTGAAAAACTGTTTTTT.